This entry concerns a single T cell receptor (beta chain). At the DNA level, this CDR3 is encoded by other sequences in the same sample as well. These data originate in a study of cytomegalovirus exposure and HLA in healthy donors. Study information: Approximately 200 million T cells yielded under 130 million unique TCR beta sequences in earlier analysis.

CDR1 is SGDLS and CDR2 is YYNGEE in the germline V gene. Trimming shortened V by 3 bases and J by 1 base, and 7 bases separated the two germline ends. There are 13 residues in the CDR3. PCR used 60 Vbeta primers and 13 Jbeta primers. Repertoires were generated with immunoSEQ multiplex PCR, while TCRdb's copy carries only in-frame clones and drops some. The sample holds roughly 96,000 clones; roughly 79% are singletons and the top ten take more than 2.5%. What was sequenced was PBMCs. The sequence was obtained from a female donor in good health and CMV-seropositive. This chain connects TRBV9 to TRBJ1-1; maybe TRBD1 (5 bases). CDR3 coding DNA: TGTGCCAGCAGCGCAGGACAGAACACTGAAGCTTTCTTT. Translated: CASSAGQNTEAFF.